What follows are 20 T cell receptor beta chains derived from one specimen sequenced in a study of T-cell reconstitution after alpha-beta-depleted transplantation in children. This sample's TCRbeta library carried unique molecular identifier barcodes. TCRdb independently ran MiXCR on the PCR reads; one entry per CDR3 protein. The table includes almost 250,000 distinct CDR3 sequences, about 26% detected once. The material was PBMCs, obtained before TCRalphabeta/CD19-depleted stem cell transplant. The receptors shown here come from a girl aged 2 to 9 with Fanconi anemia, due to receive a stem cell transplant.

The genes are TRBV2 and TRBJ1-2; D unclear. The CDR3 has 17 amino acids. V lost 3 bases and J 0 bases, leaving 17 bases between the germline ends. Per the germline V gene, CDR1 is SNHLY and CDR2 is FYNNEI. The CDR3 here is CASSEKSRVPPNYGYTF. CDR3 coding DNA: TGTGCCAGCAGTGAGAAGTCGAGAGTTCCCCCTAACTATGGCTACACCTTC. Together with reference TRBV2 and TRBJ1-2, the CDR3 gives the full variable domain: EPEVTQTPSHQVTQMGQEVILRCVPISNHLYFYWYRQILGQKVEFLVSFYNNEISEKSEIFDDQFSVERPDGSNFTLKIRSTKLEDSAMYFCASSEKSRVPPNYGYTFGSGTRLTVV.

This clonotype was found many times. The chain combines TRBV5-5 with TRBJ2-1, with D perhaps matching TRBD2 (5 bases). Trimming removed 0 bases at V and 0 bases at J, with 10 bases between. Germline V gives CDR1 SGHKS, CDR2 YYEKEE (reference sequence). CDR3 length: 16 amino acids. CDR3 coding DNA: TGTGCCAGCAGCTTGGGCGGGTGGGGCTCCTACAATGAGCAGTTCTTC. It translates to CASSLGGWGSYNEQFF.

There are many counts of this clonotype. At one of its ends the junction is not consistent with the germline gene, which may arise from a read error. The gene calls are TRBV7-8 and TRBJ2-3, with D possibly TRBD2 on 5 matching bases. This CDR3 contains 11 residues. The germline V gene encodes CDR1 SGHVS and CDR2 FQNEAQ. The CDR3 protein is CASSLTSRRDF. The CDR3 DNA follows: TGTGCCAGCAGCTTAACTAGTCGGCGGGATTTT.

Points on this clonotype: The germline gene is not matched at one end of the junction; a read error may be the cause. J is TRBJ1-2 and V is TRBV28; 7 bases fit TRBD1. Germline V gives CDR1 MDHEN, CDR2 SYDVKM. CDR3 length: 13 residues. This chain's CDR3 is CTSSQGGVYGYTF. The CDR3 DNA follows: TGTACCAGCTCCCAGGGGGGCGTGTATGGCTACACCTTC.

The sample holds a few counts of this clonotype. The V gene is TRBV29-1, the J gene TRBJ2-7; the D is unclear. The CDR3 extends over 12 amino acids. V was cut by 5 bases and J by 2 bases, with 10 bases left in between. CDR1 SQVTM and CDR2 ANQGSEA come from the germline V gene. The CDR3: CSVSPGTYEQYF. Here the CDR3 DNA reads TGCAGCGTTTCCCCCGGAACCTACGAGCAGTACTTC.

In this sample, this clonotype turned up many times. V and J are TRBV12-3 or TRBV12-4 and TRBJ2-7; D remains unclear. The CDR3 has 14 amino acids. V lost 3 bases, J lost 3 bases, and 12 bases lay in between. As DNA, the CDR3 is TGTGCCAGCAGTTTTCCCGGGTCTATCTACGAGCAGTACTTC. Its protein is CASSFPGSIYEQYF.

This clonotype showed up many times. The genes are TRBV29-1 and TRBJ2-3, with TRBD2 identical over 9 bases. This CDR3 has 14 residues. Trimming took 4 bases from V and 2 from J; bases not matched to a gene: 4. CDR1 is SQVTM, CDR2 ANQGSEA, per germline. The CDR3 region has the DNA TGCAGCGTTGGCCTAGCGGGATACACAGATACGCAGTATTTT. It translates to CSVGLAGYTDTQYF.

The V call is TRBV10-3, the J call TRBJ2-3; D uncertain. CDR1 and CDR2 from the germline V gene are ENHRY and SYGVKD. Trimming shortened V by 3 bases and J by 3 bases, and 4 bases separated the two germline ends. This CDR3 is built from 12 residues. The CDR3 protein is CAISETTDTQYF. Here the CDR3 DNA reads TGTGCCATCAGTGAAACTACAGATACGCAGTATTTT.

The chain employs TRBV5-1 and TRBJ2-2; 10 bases fit TRBD1. Germline V CDR1 and CDR2: SGHRS, YFSETQ. V lost 4 bases and J lost 1; bases outside the gene matches: 13. The CDR3 extends over 19 amino acids. This chain's CDR3 is CASSPRPGTGVVNTGELFF. The CDR3 DNA reads TGCGCCAGCAGCCCACGACCCGGGACAGGGGTAGTGAACACCGGGGAGCTGTTTTTT.

This clonotype was recorded many times. J is TRBJ2-7 and V is TRBV20-1; unclear D gene. V lost 0 bases to trimming and J lost 2 bases, with 14 bases between them. CDR1 and CDR2 from the germline V gene are DFQATT and SNEGSKA (reference sequence). CDR3 length: 15 amino acids. The CDR3 nucleotides are TGCAGTGCTAGAGATCGGCATAGCAATCCCTACGAGCAGTACTTC. It yields the protein CSARDRHSNPYEQYF.

The gene calls are TRBV9 and TRBJ2-1; 7 positions match TRBD1. The germline V gene has CDR1 SGDLS and CDR2 YYNGEE. Losses at the gene ends were 2 bases for V and 5 bases for J; bases not matched to a gene: 4. CDR3 length: 14 amino acids. The CDR3 nucleotides are TGTGCCAGCAGCGTTGGGACAGAAGACAATGAGCAGTTCTTC. Amino acid sequence: CASSVGTEDNEQFF.

V is TRBV28 and J is TRBJ2-1; 7 nucleotides agree with TRBD2. This CDR3 spans 16 amino acids. Looked up from germline, CDR1 is MDHEN and CDR2 is SYDVKM. Germline trimming cut 1 base from V and 5 bases from J; bases unmatched to any gene: 8. CDR3: CASSLFPGGPNNEQFF. In nucleotides, the CDR3 is TGTGCCAGCAGTTTATTCCCGGGAGGACCGAACAATGAGCAGTTCTTC.

This clonotype was detected many times. This chain connects TRBV29-1 to TRBJ2-2; 8 bases fit TRBD1. The CDR3 extends over 16 amino acids. CDR1 is SQVTM and CDR2 is ANQGSEA in the germline V gene. V shed 0 bases and J 5 bases; nucleotides not matched to a gene: 8. The CDR3 is CSVEDIGDRSTGELFF. DNA for the CDR3: TGCAGCGTTGAAGATATCGGGGACAGGTCGACCGGGGAGCTGTTTTTT.

The chain is built from TRBV20-1 and TRBJ2-7; 7 bases are shared with TRBD2. CDR3 length: 14 amino acids. Germline lookup yields CDR1 DFQATT and CDR2 SNEGSKA (reference sequence). The V gene end was trimmed by 4 bases and the J gene end by 2 bases; junction bases not matched to a gene: 8. CDR3 nucleotides: TGCAGTGCTACCAAAACTAGCGCAACCTACGAGCAGTACTTC. It yields the protein CSATKTSATYEQYF.

The chain employs TRBV11-1 and TRBJ1-1, with a weak D call TRBD1 (6 bases). Trimming stripped 3 bases from V and 4 bases from J, with 15 bases between. CDR1 SGHAT and CDR2 FQDESV come from the germline V gene (reference sequence). The CDR3 loop spans 15 amino acids. This CDR3 reads CASSFEYEGGTEAFF. The CDR3 DNA follows: TGTGCCAGCAGCTTCGAGTACGAGGGGGGCACTGAAGCTTTCTTT.

This clonotype was seen at least ten times. The chain employs TRBV20-1 and TRBJ2-3; D remains ambiguous. V lost 1 base and J 2 bases, leaving 10 bases between the germline ends. The CDR3 has 14 amino acids. Germline V CDR1 and CDR2: DFQATT, SNEGSKA (reference sequence). DNA of the CDR3: TGCAGTGCTAGAGCGAGCAGAAACACAGATACGCAGTATTTT. It specifies CSARASRNTDTQYF.

This clonotype came up a few times. The rearrangement uses TRBV28 and TRBJ2-2, with TRBD2 matching over 13 bases. J lost 5 bases, V lost 6 bases, and 9 bases had no gene match. CDR3 length equals 17 residues. In germline, CDR1 is MDHEN, CDR2 SYDVKM. The CDR3 nucleotides are TGTGCCAGCAGACCTCGACTAGCGGGAGGACTGACCGGGGAGCTGTTTTTT. Amino acids: CASRPRLAGGLTGELFF.

The gene calls are TRBV20-1 and TRBJ2-1; tentatively, D is TRBD2 (5 bases). V lost 4 bases and J lost 8, with 21 bases in between. Germline assignment: CDR1 DFQATT and CDR2 SNEGSKA (reference sequence). The CDR3 runs to 15 residues. CDR3 sequence (DNA): TGCAGTGCTACCCTAGGAAGCGGCCTTCGGGATGAGCAGTTCTTC. Translating gives CSATLGSGLRDEQFF.

This clonotype was counted a few times. The chain uses TRBV7-6 and TRBJ2-3; 8 nucleotides line up with TRBD1. The length of the CDR3 is 17 residues. J lost 0 bases, V lost 1 base, and 6 bases had no gene match. Germline loops: CDR1 SGHVS, CDR2 FNYEAQ. The CDR3 sequence: CASSLVFDRGSTDTQYF. In DNA, the CDR3 is TGTGCCAGCAGCTTAGTGTTCGACAGGGGCAGCACAGATACGCAGTATTTT. The whole variable domain, filled in from reference TRBV7-6 and TRBJ2-3, reads GAGVSQSPRYKVTKRGQDVALRCDPISGHVSLYWYRQALGQGPEFLTYFNYEAQQDKSGLPNDRFSAERPEGSISTLTIQRTEQRDSAMYRCASSLVFDRGSTDTQYFGPGTRLTVL.

V is TRBV7-9 and J is TRBJ2-2; D not certain. Germline CDR1 and CDR2: SEHNR and FQNEAQ (reference sequence). This CDR3 has 13 amino acids. Trimming removed 8 bases from V and 5 bases from J, with 12 bases in between. The CDR3 DNA is TGTGCCAGCCCGATTAGCAGGACCGGGGAGCTGTTTTTT. Translation: CASPISRTGELFF.